This T cell receptor (beta chain) was sequenced during a study of blood T cell repertoires in COVID-19. Study-level background: The United States, Italy and Spain supplied acute and convalescent COVID-19 samples. T cells, B-cell-depleted T cells, or PBMCs provided the cDNA or gDNA that served as material.

Study processing details: Nucleated cell number was recorded as an estimate derived from reference gene primer amplification. Data came from immunoSEQ multiplex PCR; TCRdb stores just in-frame clones and leaves some out. Clone size and V and J calls were adopted from that table, with D and trimming inferred from the DNA. Among some 140,000 clones listed, roughly 80% were seen once. The receptor's source is a woman older than 75 with acute or convalescent COVID-19. Sequences were obtained from peripheral blood.

CDR3 loop: CASSRQMGYGYTF. The CDR3 DNA is TGTGCCAGTAGTAGACAGATGGGATATGGCTACACCTTC. The V gene is TRBV19, the J gene TRBJ1-2, with a possible D match to TRBD1 (5 bases). Between the trimmed V and J ends, which lost 4 bases and 5 bases, there was a span of 11 bases. This CDR3 region has 13 residues. Germline V gene data show CDR1 as LNHDA and CDR2 as SQIVND (reference sequence).